Presented here are 28 T cell receptor beta chains from one specimen sequenced in a study of immune evolution from preneoplasia to lung adenocarcinoma. The assay was immunoSEQ multiplex PCR, and TCRdb's table has in-frame clones only and misses some. In the table there are several thousand clones, more than 70% of which are singletons. The sequenced sample was FFPE adjacent normal lung tissue. The receptor set was obtained from a person aged 60-80 years with lung adenocarcinoma.

V gene TRBV13 combines with J gene TRBJ1-5; 9 bases line up with TRBD1. CDR1 is PRHDT, CDR2 FYEKMQ, per germline (reference sequence). The CDR3 is made up of 15 amino acids. V gave up 5 bases and J gave up 7 bases; unmatched junction bases: 9. The DNA of the CDR3 is TGTGCCAGCAGCCTGGGGACAGGGACGATGCAGCCCCAGCATTTT. Its protein is CASSLGTGTMQPQHF.

The chain uses TRBV4-1 and TRBJ2-6, with D possibly being TRBD2 (5 bases). CDR1 MGHRA and CDR2 YSYEKL come from the germline V gene. V dropped 0 bases and J dropped 1 base, with 13 bases sitting between them. The CDR3 has 18 residues. CDR3 sequence (DNA): TGCGCCAGCAGCCAAGAGTCCCAGAGAGGGTCTGGGGCCAACGTCCTGACTTTC. Protein: CASSQESQRGSGANVLTF.

This clone has only a few counts. The chain uses TRBV11-2 and TRBJ2-1; D is possibly TRBD1 (5 bases). Germline assignment: CDR1 SGHAT and CDR2 FQNNGV. Trimming left V 0 bases short and J 6 bases short, with 9 bases between. The CDR3 loop spans 14 amino acids. This CDR3 is CASSLDVRANEQFF. Written as DNA, the CDR3 is TGTGCCAGCAGCTTAGATGTCAGGGCCAATGAGCAGTTCTTC.

This clone came up once. J is TRBJ2-5 and V is TRBV5-1; D uncertain. V lost 2 bases and J lost 1, with 12 bases in between. From germline, CDR1 is SGHRS and CDR2 YFSETQ. The CDR3 extends over 15 amino acids. Here the CDR3 reads CASSLFPGTQETQYF. The DNA of the CDR3 is TGCGCCAGCAGCTTATTTCCAGGTACCCAAGAGACCCAGTACTTC.

This rearrangement joins TRBV27 to TRBJ2-7, with D unresolved. Per the germline V gene, CDR1 is MNHEY and CDR2 is SMNVEV (reference sequence). The CDR3 has 10 amino acids. The ends were cut back, 7 bases at V and 4 bases at J, with 5 bases in the middle. The CDR3 here is CASTSYEQYF. Here the CDR3 DNA reads TGTGCCAGCACATCTTACGAGCAGTACTTC.

This clone was seen just once. This chain joins TRBV4-1 and TRBJ1-1; D is ambiguous. Trimming shortened V by 0 bases and J by 10 bases, and 18 bases separated the two germline ends. Germline values: CDR1 MGHRA, CDR2 YSYEKL. The CDR3 spans 15 residues. The CDR3 coding sequence is TGCGCCAGCAGCCAAGATTTCCCATCCCCCGGGGTAGCTTTCTTT. Translated, it gives CASSQDFPSPGVAFF.

The V gene is TRBV10-3, the J gene TRBJ2-7; TRBD1 or TRBD2 may be the D gene (5 bases each). Germline V gene data show CDR1 as ENHRY and CDR2 as SYGVKD. The CDR3 consists of 13 residues. The ends were cut back, 10 bases at V and 3 bases at J, with 16 bases in the middle. The CDR3 DNA sequence: TGTGCCACCAGGGACCCGGTCATCTACGAGCAGTACTTC. It is translated as CATRDPVIYEQYF.

V gene TRBV5-1 combines with J gene TRBJ2-5; D is unresolved. Germline loops: CDR1 SGHRS, CDR2 YFSETQ. CDR3 length: 13 residues. With 3 bases removed from V and 4 bases from J, the gap between germline ends came to 10 bases. The CDR3, as DNA: TGCGCCAGCAGCTCCCAGAGCGCAGAGACCCAGTACTTC. It specifies CASSSQSAETQYF.

The rearrangement joins TRBV5-8 to TRBJ2-4; D unresolved. CDR1 and CDR2 from the germline V gene are SGHTS and YDEGEE. This CDR3 spans 14 amino acids. The V and J ends lost 2 bases and 8 bases respectively, with 14 bases between them. The CDR3 is CASSFAPPNYIQYF. CDR3 DNA sequence: TGTGCCAGCAGCTTCGCGCCTCCCAACTACATTCAGTACTTC. The whole variable domain, filled in from reference TRBV5-8 and TRBJ2-4, reads EAGVTQSPTHLIKTRGQQATLRCSPISGHTSVYWYQQALGLGLQFLLWYDEGEERNRGNFPPRFSGRQFPNYSSELNVNALELEDSALYLCASSFAPPNYIQYFGAGTRLSVL.

The CDR3 bases are TGTGCCAGTAAGGAAGGGAGCGAGCAGTACTTC. Protein product: CASKEGSEQYF. The rearrangement links TRBV19 to TRBJ2-7; weak D call: TRBD2 (5 bases). Germline assignment: CDR1 LNHDA and CDR2 SQIVND (reference sequence). Deletions cut 7 bases from V and 6 bases from J, with 10 bases between. This CDR3 has 11 residues. Supplemented by reference TRBV19 and TRBJ2-7, the full variable domain reads DGGITQSPKYLFRKEGQNVTLSCEQNLNHDAMYWYRQDPGQGLRLIYYSQIVNDFQKGDIAEGYSVSREKKESFPLTVTSAQKNPTAFYLCASKEGSEQYFGPGTRLTVT.

J is TRBJ1-1 and V is TRBV6-5; D is uncertain. V lost 2 bases, J lost 7 bases, and 8 bases lay in between. The CDR3 runs to 12 residues. From germline, CDR1 is MNHEY and CDR2 SVGAGI. CDR3 DNA sequence: TGTGCCAGCAGTTACCCCCTCCGTGAAGCTTTCTTT. Its translation is CASSYPLREAFF.

The chain employs TRBV28 and TRBJ1-2; the D is unclear. In germline, CDR1 is MDHEN, CDR2 SYDVKM. Trimming removed 3 bases from V and 2 bases from J, with 7 bases in between. The CDR3 loop spans 13 amino acids. The CDR3 nucleotides are TGTGCCAGCAGTTTTGTTCCCAACTATGGCTACACCTTC. Translated: CASSFVPNYGYTF.

The chain couples TRBV30 to TRBJ2-2; TRBD2 matches at 9 bases. The CDR3 covers 16 residues. V was clipped by 2 bases and J by 3 bases; unmatched bases: 7. The germline gives CDR1 GTSNPN, CDR2 SVGIG (reference sequence). CDR3 sequence: CAWSMAGGPHTGELFF. The DNA of the CDR3 is TGTGCCTGGAGTATGGCGGGAGGGCCCCACACCGGGGAGCTGTTTTTT.

The chain uses TRBV27 and TRBJ2-5; 8 bases are shared with TRBD1. Germline CDR1 reads MNHEY; CDR2 reads SMNVEV (reference sequence). Trimming cost V 6 bases and J 0 bases; bases outside gene matches: 12. This CDR3 is built from 17 residues. The CDR3 loop reads CASSPGTGKENQETQYF. The DNA of the CDR3 is TGTGCCAGCAGCCCTGGGACAGGCAAAGAGAACCAAGAGACCCAGTACTTC.

The rearrangement links TRBV11-2 to TRBJ2-2, with D possibly matching TRBD1 (6 bases). The germline CDR1 and CDR2 sequences are SGHAT and FQNNGV. V lost 1 base, J lost 3 bases, and 12 bases lay in between. This CDR3 has 16 amino acids. The CDR3 nucleotides read TGTGCCAGCAGCTTAGGCTCAGGGGCACACACCGGGGAGCTGTTTTTT. It translates to CASSLGSGAHTGELFF.

This clone was seen a few times. Other nucleotide sequences from this sample produce the same CDR3. This chain links TRBV19 with TRBJ2-7, with D perhaps assigned TRBD1 or TRBD2 (5 bases each). CDR1 and CDR2 (germline): LNHDA, SQIVND (reference sequence). This CDR3 region has 14 residues. The ends were cut back, 5 bases at V and 0 bases at J, with 11 bases in the middle. Here the CDR3 DNA reads TGTGCCAGTAGTGGGGGAGACCGCTCCTACGAGCAGTACTTC. It encodes CASSGGDRSYEQYF.

The chain links TRBV29-1 to TRBJ2-5; 8 bases map to TRBD1. The V and J ends lost 6 bases and 5 bases, in that order; junction bases with no gene match: 17. The CDR3 consists of 16 residues. Germline values: CDR1 SQVTM, CDR2 ANQGSEA. The CDR3 here is CSVEITQGAIWETQYF. In nucleotides, the CDR3 is TGCAGCGTGGAAATAACTCAGGGGGCGATATGGGAGACCCAGTACTTC.

This clone turned up a few times. V usage is TRBV7-3 and J usage is TRBJ1-2, with a possible D match to TRBD1 (5 bases). CDR1 SGHTA and CDR2 FQGTGA come from the germline V gene. This CDR3 comprises 13 residues. V lost 0 bases and J 6 bases, leaving 8 bases between the germline ends. As DNA, the CDR3 is TGTGCCAGCAGCTTAACCCCGGGACATGGCTACACCTTC. Translated: CASSLTPGHGYTF.

The CDR3 region is CASSLRGSWYTQYF. The CDR3 nucleotides read TGTGCCAGCAGTTTACGCGGGAGCTGGTATACGCAGTATTTT. The chain couples TRBV27 to TRBJ2-3, with 7 positions matching TRBD2. The CDR3 is 14 residues long. Germline V gene lookup returns CDR1 MNHEY and CDR2 SMNVEV (reference sequence). J was trimmed by 7 bases and V by 2 bases; bases with no gene match: 6.

J is TRBJ1-2 and V is TRBV6-5; TRBD1 matches 7 bases. The CDR3 covers 14 residues. V lost 0 bases, J lost 4 bases, and 2 bases stayed unmatched. Germline CDR1 is MNHEY and CDR2 is SVGAGI. The DNA for the CDR3 is TGTGCCAGCAGTTACTCGACAGGGATCTATGGCTACACCTTC. Protein product: CASSYSTGIYGYTF.

The V gene is TRBV7-9, the J gene TRBJ1-1; 7 positions agree with TRBD1. V shed 4 bases, J shed 5 bases, and the junction held 7 bases outside the gene matches. Per the germline V gene, CDR1 is SEHNR and CDR2 is FQNEAQ (reference sequence). The CDR3 length is 14 residues. The CDR3 protein is CASSSDRVMTEAFF. Here the CDR3 DNA reads TGTGCCAGCAGCTCAGACAGGGTAATGACTGAAGCTTTCTTT.

The chain has TRBV29-1 and TRBJ2-7, with 9 bases matching TRBD2. V lost 5 bases, J lost 5 bases, and 4 bases stayed unmatched. This CDR3 contains 12 residues. The germline CDR1 and CDR2 sequences are SQVTM and ANQGSEA. The CDR3 is CSVWTSVHEQYF. The CDR3 DNA reads TGCAGCGTTTGGACTAGCGTCCACGAGCAGTACTTC.

The gene calls are TRBV6-6 and TRBJ1-1; D unclear. Trimming removed 0 bases at V and 4 bases at J, with 9 bases between. This CDR3 spans 14 amino acids. Germline V gene lookup returns CDR1 MNHNY and CDR2 SVGAGI (reference sequence). DNA of the CDR3: TGTGCCAGCAGTTACTCGAGATTTCGCACTGAAGCTTTCTTT. It yields the protein CASSYSRFRTEAFF.

V and J are TRBV18 and TRBJ1-3; a possible D gene is TRBD1 (5 bases). Trimming left V 0 bases short and J 2 bases short, with 11 bases between. Germline values: CDR1 KGHSH, CDR2 LQKENI. The CDR3 runs 16 residues. In DNA, the CDR3 is TGTGCCAGCTCACCACCGGGACGGATTACTGGAAACACCATATATTTT. Translated, it gives CASSPPGRITGNTIYF. The variable domain in full, with the rest retrieved from reference TRBV18 and TRBJ1-3, is NAGVMQNPRHLVRRRGQEARLRCSPMKGHSHVYWYRQLPEEGLKFMVYLQKENIIDESGMPKERFSAEFPKEGPSILRIQQVVRGDSAAYFCASSPPGRITGNTIYFGEGSWLTVV.

The V gene is TRBV6-5, the J gene TRBJ2-5; D uncertain. The V gene lost 6 bases and the J gene lost 0 bases, with 11 bases spanning the gap. There are 14 residues in the CDR3. Germline V gene sequence: CDR1 MNHEY, CDR2 SVGAGI. CDR3 amino acids: CASSHGYNQETQYF. DNA of the CDR3: TGTGCCAGCAGCCACGGGTATAACCAAGAGACCCAGTACTTC.

The table lists this clone with a count of one. The rearrangement links TRBV28 to TRBJ1-2; 7 nucleotides align to TRBD1. The germline CDR1 and CDR2 sequences are MDHEN and SYDVKM. V gave up 7 bases and J gave up 4 bases; unmatched junction bases: 6. The CDR3 contains 13 residues. CDR3 bases: TGTGCCAGCATCAGGACAGGAGCCTATGGCTACACCTTC. This gives the protein CASIRTGAYGYTF.

The chain joins TRBV4-1 to TRBJ2-7; 11 nucleotides line up with TRBD2. CDR1 and CDR2 from the germline V gene are MGHRA and YSYEKL. The CDR3 is 15 residues long. V was pared by 6 bases and J by 2 bases, with 6 bases of the junction left unmatched. The CDR3 coding sequence is TGCGCCAGCAGACAGACTAGCGGGACGGCCTACGAGCAGTACTTC. Amino acids: CASRQTSGTAYEQYF.

This clone was counted only a few times. The V gene is TRBV28, the J gene TRBJ2-5; D could derive from TRBD1 or TRBD2 (6 bases each). CDR1 is MDHEN, CDR2 SYDVKM, per germline. Trimming took 2 bases from V and 5 from J, leaving 15 bases between them. This CDR3 is 15 amino acids long. The DNA of the CDR3 is TGTGCCAGCAGTTTACGGGGGCACGACGGCGAGACCCAGTACTTC. It is translated as CASSLRGHDGETQYF.